Shown below are 24 T cell receptor beta chains from a single sample sequenced in a study of blood T cell repertoires in COVID-19. TCRdb's table, derived via immunoSEQ multiplex PCR, lists solely in-frame clones and lacks some. The table records 57,000 or so clones, under 80% of them present only once. The sequenced material came from peripheral blood. Source of these receptors: a man aged 55 to 70 with acute or convalescent COVID-19.

This clone was seen a handful of times. The J gene is TRBJ2-5, the V gene TRBV5-1, with D possibly TRBD1 on 6 matching bases. With 0 bases removed from V and 4 bases from J, the gap between germline ends came to 16 bases. This CDR3 is built from 16 residues. CDR1 is SGHRS and CDR2 is YFSETQ in the germline V gene. The CDR3 loop reads CASSLAGSRGRETQYF. DNA for the CDR3: TGCGCCAGCAGCTTGGCCGGGTCCAGGGGACGAGAGACCCAGTACTTC. Full variable domain (outside the CDR3, taken from reference TRBV5-1 and TRBJ2-5): KAGVTQTPRYLIKTRGQQVTLSCSPISGHRSVSWYQQTPGQGLQFLFEYFSETQRNKGNFPGRFSGRQFSNSRSEMNVSTLELGDSALYLCASSLAGSRGRETQYFGPGTRLLVL.

The chain combines TRBV3-1 (or the pseudogene TRBV3-2) with TRBJ2-7; TRBD2 matches at 8 bases. This CDR3 comprises 14 residues. The germline gives CDR1 LGHDT, CDR2 YNNKEL (reference sequence). V lost 3 bases to trimming and J lost 3 bases; unmatched junction nucleotides: 4. CDR3 protein: CASSHRLANYEQYF. CDR3 nucleotide sequence: TGTGCCAGCAGCCACCGACTAGCGAACTACGAGCAGTACTTC.

This clone has only one observation. This chain's CDR3 is CASSFGTSGAYNEQFF. The DNA for the CDR3 is TGTGCCAGCAGCTTCGGGACTAGCGGTGCCTACAATGAGCAGTTCTTC. V and J are TRBV9 and TRBJ2-1; 11 bases are a match to TRBD2. The CDR3 is 16 residues long. V was pared by 4 bases and J by 2 bases, with 5 bases of the junction left unmatched. Per germline, CDR1 SGDLS and CDR2 YYNGEE.

V and J are TRBV5-5 and TRBJ2-4, with 9 bases matching TRBD1. Germline CDR1 reads SGHKS; CDR2 reads YYEKEE (reference sequence). This CDR3 has 14 residues. V was clipped by 3 bases and J by 8 bases; unmatched bases: 6. This CDR3 is CASSWDRVLDIQYF. The CDR3 DNA follows: TGTGCCAGCAGCTGGGACAGGGTTTTAGACATTCAGTACTTC.

The chain has TRBV10-2 and TRBJ1-2; D gene uncertain. The length of the CDR3 is 14 residues. Germline V gene data show CDR1 as WSHSY and CDR2 as SAAADI. The V end lost 2 bases, the J end lost 7 bases, and 14 bases lay between the germline ends. CDR3: CASSEEDLVPGYTF. CDR3 sequence (DNA): TGCGCCAGCAGTGAGGAGGATCTGGTTCCTGGCTACACCTTC.

This chain links TRBV7-3 with TRBJ2-7, with 8 bases fitting TRBD1. Germline CDR1 reads SGHTA; CDR2 reads FQGTGA. The J segment lost 6 bases and the V segment lost 5 bases, leaving 6 bases of the junction unmatched. The length of the CDR3 is 13 residues. Here the CDR3 reads CASSPRTGIEQYF. CDR3 nucleotides: TGTGCCAGCAGCCCTAGGACAGGGATCGAGCAGTACTTC.

The chain recombines TRBV5-6 with TRBJ2-1; possible D gene TRBD2, 6 bases. Germline values: CDR1 SGHDT, CDR2 YYEEEE. V lost 2 bases and J 8 bases, leaving 20 bases between the germline ends. The length of the CDR3 is 16 residues. The CDR3 DNA sequence: TGTGCCAGCAGCTTCTGGTCGGGACTCTCGAGCTATGAGCAGTTCTTC. As protein: CASSFWSGLSSYEQFF.

The V call is TRBV7-2, the J call TRBJ1-6, with TRBD1 as a possible D gene (5 bases). This CDR3 contains 14 residues. The germline V and J ends were trimmed by 5 bases and 10 bases, with 15 bases remaining between them. From germline, CDR1 is SGHTA and CDR2 FQGNSA. The CDR3: CASSEQKKGSPLHF. DNA for the CDR3: TGTGCCAGCAGCGAACAAAAAAAGGGGTCACCCCTCCACTTT.

The rearrangement links TRBV25-1 to TRBJ2-3; maybe TRBD1 (5 bases). Germline CDR1 MGHDK, CDR2 SYGVNS. The CDR3 runs 14 residues. V dropped 5 bases and J dropped 1 base, with 10 bases sitting between them. The CDR3 nucleotides read TGTGCCAGCAGTTCGCCAGGGCGCACAGATACGCAGTATTTT. Protein product: CASSSPGRTDTQYF.

The rearrangement links TRBV2 to TRBJ1-2, with 8 positions matching TRBD1. The germline gives CDR1 SNHLY, CDR2 FYNNEI. There are 15 residues in the CDR3. The junction had 9 bases not matched to a gene; V was cut back by 6 bases and J by 3 bases. CDR3 bases: TGTGCCAGCAGACAGGGGGGGGGCACGGACTATGGCTACACCTTC. Encoded protein: CASRQGGGTDYGYTF.

This chain uses TRBV7-2 with TRBJ2-5; D remains unclear. Germline-derived CDR1 and CDR2 are SGHTA and FQGNSA. The CDR3 sequence is 13 residues long. The ends were cut back, 5 bases at V and 4 bases at J, with 11 bases in the middle. DNA of the CDR3: TGTGCCAGCAGCCCCCCCCCTCGAGAGACCCAGTACTTC. It encodes CASSPPPRETQYF.

The chain is built from TRBV7-9 and TRBJ2-5, with 11 bases lining up with TRBD1. CDR1 is SEHNR and CDR2 is FQNEAQ in the germline V gene (reference sequence). The length of the CDR3 is 14 residues. After removal of 5 bases from V and 6 bases from J, the junction contained 5 bases not matched to a gene. The CDR3 here is CASSPGQGAKTQYF. The CDR3 bases are TGTGCCAGCAGCCCCGGACAGGGGGCGAAGACCCAGTACTTC.

There are a few counts of this clone. The rearrangement links TRBV11-1 to TRBJ2-1; TRBD2 aligns across 7 bases. Germline CDR1 and CDR2: SGHAT and FQDESV (reference sequence). CDR3 length: 14 amino acids. Losses at the gene ends were 0 bases for V and 7 bases for J; bases not matched to a gene: 3. The CDR3 region has the DNA TGTGCCAGCAGCTTAGCGGGGGGGGAGAATGAGCAGTTCTTC. It is translated as CASSLAGGENEQFF.

CDR3 nucleotide sequence: TGTGCCAGCAGCCCGGGACTAGCGGCTTTGTACAATGAGCAGTTCTTC. Residues: CASSPGLAALYNEQFF. The chain has TRBV7-3 and TRBJ2-1; 11 nucleotides match TRBD2. This CDR3 has 16 amino acids. The V and J ends lost 5 bases and 4 bases, in that order; junction bases with no gene match: 7. Per the germline V gene, CDR1 is SGHTA and CDR2 is FQGTGA.

This chain's CDR3 is CASSQDWGGSKNIQYF. The CDR3 DNA follows: TGTGCCAGCAGCCAAGATTGGGGGGGTTCCAAAAACATTCAGTACTTC. The chain recombines TRBV14 with TRBJ2-4; 7 positions match TRBD2. CDR1 is SGHDN, CDR2 FVKESK, per germline. Unmatched junction bases numbered 4, after V lost 0 bases and J lost 2 bases. The CDR3 is made up of 16 amino acids.

This sequence joins TRBV28 and TRBJ2-1, with D hard to call. V lost 5 bases and J 8 bases, leaving 7 bases between the germline ends. CDR3 length: 11 amino acids. Germline V gene data show CDR1 as MDHEN and CDR2 as SYDVKM. The CDR3 spells CASSLLYEQFF. The DNA for the CDR3 is TGTGCCAGCAGTCTCCTATATGAGCAGTTCTTC.

This clone was detected only once. The chain joins TRBV6-5 to TRBJ1-2; 8 nucleotides agree with TRBD1. The length of the CDR3 is 11 residues. Germline V gene lookup returns CDR1 MNHEY and CDR2 SVGAGI. The ends lost 6 bases at V and 8 bases at J; junction bases unmatched: 2. The DNA of the CDR3 is TGTGCCAGCAGAGGACAGGGCGGCTACACCTTC. Translating gives CASRGQGGYTF.

This clone turned up a few times. The chain carries TRBV3-1 (or the pseudogene TRBV3-2) and TRBJ1-1; the match to TRBD1 covers 9 bases. The V and J ends lost 8 bases and 3 bases, in that order; junction bases with no gene match: 4. The germline V gene has CDR1 LGHDT and CDR2 YNNKEL (reference sequence). The CDR3 length is 13 residues. CDR3 nucleotides: TGTGCCAGCGCCCGGACAGGGGACACTGAAGCTTTCTTT. This encodes CASARTGDTEAFF.

The V and J genes are TRBV6-2 or TRBV6-3 and TRBJ2-7; D remains ambiguous. The CDR3 has 16 amino acids. Germline V gives CDR1 MNHEY, CDR2 SVGEGT. The V end lost 2 bases, the J end lost 4 bases, and 18 bases lay between the germline ends. CDR3 nucleotides: TGTGCCAGCAGTTACACGAATGCAGCGTTCAAATACGAGCAGTACTTC. It codes for CASSYTNAAFKYEQYF.

The rearrangement joins TRBV5-6 to TRBJ2-4; D unresolved. The CDR3 covers 15 residues. Deletions cut 1 base from V and 5 bases from J, with 13 bases between. Germline lookup yields CDR1 SGHDT and CDR2 YYEEEE. CDR3 in amino acids: CASSLHKLVQNIQYF. Here the CDR3 DNA reads TGTGCCAGCAGCTTGCATAAATTAGTACAAAACATTCAGTACTTC.

V is TRBV6-7 and J is TRBJ1-2, with 9 bases fitting TRBD1. Being an ORF, TRBV6-7 has a function that is uncertain. The ends lost 6 bases at V and 4 bases at J; junction bases unmatched: 9. This CDR3 region has 15 residues. The CDR3 spells CASSRPGQGCYGYTF. The CDR3 nucleotides are TGTGCCAGCAGCCGACCGGGACAGGGCTGCTATGGCTACACCTTC.

A single count supports this clone. The CDR3 nucleotides are TGTGCCAGCAGCCAAGATCAGAAGCAGCCCCAGCATTTT. Translating it yields CASSQDQKQPQHF. The chain uses TRBV3-1 (or the pseudogene TRBV3-2) and TRBJ1-5; D remains ambiguous. Germline loops: CDR1 LGHDT, CDR2 YNNKEL (reference sequence). The V gene lost 0 bases and the J gene lost 7 bases, with 7 bases spanning the gap. This CDR3 contains 13 residues.

This chain uses TRBV27 with TRBJ2-1, with 13 positions matching TRBD2. The CDR3 is 17 residues long. Germline CDR1 and CDR2: MNHEY and SMNVEV (reference sequence). Trimming cost V 0 bases and J 8 bases; bases outside gene matches: 7. The CDR3 DNA reads as TGTGCCAGCAGTTTATCGATGGGACTAGCGGGATTGGATGAGCAGTTCTTC. It is translated as CASSLSMGLAGLDEQFF.

The chain links TRBV3-1 (or the pseudogene TRBV3-2) to TRBJ1-2; D gene unclear. The CDR3 totals 15 residues. Trimming shortened V by 4 bases and J by 4 bases, and 16 bases separated the two germline ends. The germline V gene encodes CDR1 LGHDT and CDR2 YNNKEL (reference sequence). The CDR3 region is CASSLSGGSGYGYTF. The CDR3 DNA is TGTGCCAGCAGCCTCAGCGGTGGGTCAGGCTATGGCTACACCTTC.